The subject of this entry is one TCR beta chain. The sample originates from a study of blood T cell repertoires in COVID-19. Study overall: COVID-19 samples, acute and convalescent, were from the United States, Italy and Spain. Nucleic acid was either cDNA or gDNA, and it came from T cells, B-cell-depleted T cells, or PBMCs.

The CDR3 sequence is 12 residues long. The J segment lost 9 bases and the V segment lost 4 bases, leaving 5 bases of the junction unmatched. Per the original methods: The authors estimated nucleated cell counts from reference gene primer amplification. Data came from immunoSEQ multiplex PCR; TCRdb stores just in-frame clones and leaves some out. From that table come the V and J calls and clone size; the DNA was used to work out D and trimming. The table lists around 51,000 clones, about 86% of them singletons. V is TRBV12-3 or TRBV12-4 and J is TRBJ1-1; 7 bases map to TRBD1. Sequencing input: peripheral blood. The sequence derives from a woman older than 75 with acute or convalescent COVID-19. This CDR3 is CASSSRQGKAFF. CDR3 bases: TGTGCCAGCAGTTCCCGACAGGGAAAAGCTTTCTTT.